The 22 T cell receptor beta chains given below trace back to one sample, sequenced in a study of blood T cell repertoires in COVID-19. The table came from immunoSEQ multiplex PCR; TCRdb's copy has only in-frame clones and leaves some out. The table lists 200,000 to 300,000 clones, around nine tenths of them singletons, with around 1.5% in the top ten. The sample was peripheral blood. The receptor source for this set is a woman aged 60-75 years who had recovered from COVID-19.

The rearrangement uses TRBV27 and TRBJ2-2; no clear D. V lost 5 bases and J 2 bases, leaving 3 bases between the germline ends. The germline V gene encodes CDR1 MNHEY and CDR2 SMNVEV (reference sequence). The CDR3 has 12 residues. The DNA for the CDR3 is TGTGCCAGCAGTGTAAACACCGGGGAGCTGTTTTTT. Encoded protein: CASSVNTGELFF.

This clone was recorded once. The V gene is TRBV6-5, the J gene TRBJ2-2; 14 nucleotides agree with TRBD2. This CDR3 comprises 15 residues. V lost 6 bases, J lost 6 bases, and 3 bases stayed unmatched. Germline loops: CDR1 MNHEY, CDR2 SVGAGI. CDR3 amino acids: CASRGTSGGPGELFF. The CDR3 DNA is TGTGCCAGCAGGGGGACTAGCGGGGGACCCGGGGAGCTGTTTTTT.

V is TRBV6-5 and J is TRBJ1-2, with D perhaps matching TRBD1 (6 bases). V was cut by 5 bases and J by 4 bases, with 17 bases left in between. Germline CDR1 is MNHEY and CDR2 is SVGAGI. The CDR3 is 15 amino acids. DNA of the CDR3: TGTGCCAGCAGTCCCAATGGGGGCGCGGGCTATGGCTACACCTTC. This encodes CASSPNGGAGYGYTF.

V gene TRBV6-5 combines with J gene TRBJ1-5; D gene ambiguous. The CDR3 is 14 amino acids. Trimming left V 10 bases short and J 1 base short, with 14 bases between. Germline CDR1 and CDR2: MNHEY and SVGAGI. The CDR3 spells CATGGGRSNQPQHF. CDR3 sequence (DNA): TGTGCCACCGGAGGTGGGAGGAGCAATCAGCCCCAGCATTTT.

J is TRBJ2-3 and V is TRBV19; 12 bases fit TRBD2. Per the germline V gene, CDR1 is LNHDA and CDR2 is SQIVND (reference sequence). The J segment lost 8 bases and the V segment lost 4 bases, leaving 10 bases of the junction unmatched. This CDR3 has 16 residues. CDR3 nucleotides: TGTGCCAGTAGTACCGGACTAGCGGGGATCATGGGTACGCAGTATTTT. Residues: CASSTGLAGIMGTQYF.

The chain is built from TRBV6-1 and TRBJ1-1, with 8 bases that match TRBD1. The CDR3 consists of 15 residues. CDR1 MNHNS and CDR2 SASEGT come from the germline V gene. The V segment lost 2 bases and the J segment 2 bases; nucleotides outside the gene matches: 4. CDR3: CASSEQGATNTEAFF. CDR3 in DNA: TGTGCCAGCAGTGAACAGGGGGCTACTAACACTGAAGCTTTCTTT.

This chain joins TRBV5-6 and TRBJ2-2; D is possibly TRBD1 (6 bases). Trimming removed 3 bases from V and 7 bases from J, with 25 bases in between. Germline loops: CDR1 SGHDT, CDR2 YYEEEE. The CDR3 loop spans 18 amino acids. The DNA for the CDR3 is TGTGCCAGCAGCTCCGACCCACACTTCACAGGGTGGATCGGGGAGCTGTTTTTT. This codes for CASSSDPHFTGWIGELFF.

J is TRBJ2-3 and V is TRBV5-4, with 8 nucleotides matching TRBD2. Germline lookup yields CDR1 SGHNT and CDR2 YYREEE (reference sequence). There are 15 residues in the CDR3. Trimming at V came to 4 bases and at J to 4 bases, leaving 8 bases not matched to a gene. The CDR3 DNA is TGTGCCAGCAGCGCGCCCGGGGGGGCCTCAGATACGCAGTATTTT. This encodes CASSAPGGASDTQYF. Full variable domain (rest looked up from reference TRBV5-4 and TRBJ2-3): ETGVTQSPTHLIKTRGQQVTLRCSSQSGHNTVSWYQQALGQGPQFIFQYYREEENGRGNFPPRFSGLQFPNYSSELNVNALELDDSALYLCASSAPGGASDTQYFGPGTRLTVL.

This CDR3 reads CASSRGTGDQPQHF. For the CDR3, the DNA is TGTGCCAGCAGCCGTGGGACAGGAGATCAGCCCCAGCATTTT. V and J are TRBV6-5 and TRBJ1-5; 8 positions match TRBD1. J was trimmed by 5 bases and V by 6 bases; bases with no gene match: 6. Germline V gene lookup returns CDR1 MNHEY and CDR2 SVGAGI. This CDR3 contains 14 residues.

The chain's CDR3 is CASSLERASEKLFF. In DNA, the CDR3 is TGTGCCAGCAGTTTAGAAAGGGCTAGCGAAAAACTGTTTTTT. The chain links TRBV27 to TRBJ1-4; no clear D. Per germline, CDR1 MNHEY and CDR2 SMNVEV (reference sequence). V gave up 2 bases and J gave up 8 bases, with 12 bases separating them. This CDR3 is 14 amino acids long. Together with reference TRBV27 and TRBJ1-4, the CDR3 gives the full variable domain: EAQVTQNPRYLITVTGKKLTVTCSQNMNHEYMSWYRQDPGLGLRQIYYSMNVEVTDKGDVPEGYKVSRKEKRNFPLILESPSPNQTSLYFCASSLERASEKLFFGSGTQLSVL.

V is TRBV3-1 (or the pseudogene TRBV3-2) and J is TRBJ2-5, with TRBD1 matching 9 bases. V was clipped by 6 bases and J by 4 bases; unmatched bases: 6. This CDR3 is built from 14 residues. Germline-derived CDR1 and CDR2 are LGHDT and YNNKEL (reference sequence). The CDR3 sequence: CASRLQGAGETQYF. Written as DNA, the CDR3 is TGTGCCAGCAGGCTACAGGGGGCAGGAGAGACCCAGTACTTC.

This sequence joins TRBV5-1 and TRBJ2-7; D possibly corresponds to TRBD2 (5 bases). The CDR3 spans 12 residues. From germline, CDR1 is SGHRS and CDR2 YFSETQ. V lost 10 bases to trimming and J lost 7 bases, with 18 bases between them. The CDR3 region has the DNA TGCGCCCCCACGGCGGGTGGATTGGAGCAGTACTTC. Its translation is CAPTAGGLEQYF.

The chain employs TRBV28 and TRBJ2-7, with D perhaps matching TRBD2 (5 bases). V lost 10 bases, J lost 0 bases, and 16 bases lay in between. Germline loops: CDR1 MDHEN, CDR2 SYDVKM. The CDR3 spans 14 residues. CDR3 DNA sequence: TGTGCCACCAAAGGAGGCCACCTCTCCTACGAGCAGTACTTC. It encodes CATKGGHLSYEQYF. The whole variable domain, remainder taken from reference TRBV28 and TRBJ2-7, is DVKVTQSSRYLVKRTGEKVFLECVQDMDHENMFWYRQDPGLGLRLIYFSYDVKMKEKGDIPEGYSVSREKKERFSLILESASTNQTSMYLCATKGGHLSYEQYFGPGTRLTVT.

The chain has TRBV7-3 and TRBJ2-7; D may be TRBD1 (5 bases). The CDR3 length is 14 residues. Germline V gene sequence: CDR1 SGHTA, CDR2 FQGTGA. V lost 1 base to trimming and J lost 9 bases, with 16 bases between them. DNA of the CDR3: TGTGCCAGCAGCTTAAATCCGACAGAATACCCGCAGTACTTC. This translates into CASSLNPTEYPQYF.

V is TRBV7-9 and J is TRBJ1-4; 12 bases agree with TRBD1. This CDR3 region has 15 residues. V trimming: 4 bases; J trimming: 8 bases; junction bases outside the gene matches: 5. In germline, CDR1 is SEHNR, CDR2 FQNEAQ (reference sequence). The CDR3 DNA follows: TGTGCCAGCAGCTCGGGGGACAGGGGGCGCGAAAAACTGTTTTTT. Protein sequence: CASSSGDRGREKLFF.

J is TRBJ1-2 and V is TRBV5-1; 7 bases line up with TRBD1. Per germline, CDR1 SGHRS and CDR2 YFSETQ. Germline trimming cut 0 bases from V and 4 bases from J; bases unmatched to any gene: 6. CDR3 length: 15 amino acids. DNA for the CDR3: TGCGCCAGCAGCTTGGAGGGACAGATTAGCTATGGCTACACCTTC. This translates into CASSLEGQISYGYTF. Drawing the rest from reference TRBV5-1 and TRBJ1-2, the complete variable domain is KAGVTQTPRYLIKTRGQQVTLSCSPISGHRSVSWYQQTPGQGLQFLFEYFSETQRNKGNFPGRFSGRQFSNSRSEMNVSTLELGDSALYLCASSLEGQISYGYTFGSGTRLTVV.

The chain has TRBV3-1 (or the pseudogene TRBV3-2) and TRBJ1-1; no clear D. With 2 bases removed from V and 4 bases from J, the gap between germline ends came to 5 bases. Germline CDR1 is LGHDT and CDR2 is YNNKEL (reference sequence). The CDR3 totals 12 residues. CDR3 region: CASSQMSTEAFF. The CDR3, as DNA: TGTGCCAGCAGCCAAATGAGCACTGAAGCTTTCTTT.

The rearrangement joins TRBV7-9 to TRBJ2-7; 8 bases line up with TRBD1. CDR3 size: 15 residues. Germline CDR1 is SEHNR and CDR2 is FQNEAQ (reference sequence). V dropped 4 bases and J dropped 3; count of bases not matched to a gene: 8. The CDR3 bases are TGTGCCAGCAGCTCGGGACAGGTCCAAATCTACGAGCAGTACTTC. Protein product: CASSSGQVQIYEQYF.

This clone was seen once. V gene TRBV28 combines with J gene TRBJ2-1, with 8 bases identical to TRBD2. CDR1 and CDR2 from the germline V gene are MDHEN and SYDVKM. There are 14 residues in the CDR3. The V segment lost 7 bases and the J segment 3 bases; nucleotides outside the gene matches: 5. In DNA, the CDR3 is TGTGCCAGCATCCCACGGGGGGGCTACAATGAGCAGTTCTTC. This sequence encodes CASIPRGGYNEQFF.

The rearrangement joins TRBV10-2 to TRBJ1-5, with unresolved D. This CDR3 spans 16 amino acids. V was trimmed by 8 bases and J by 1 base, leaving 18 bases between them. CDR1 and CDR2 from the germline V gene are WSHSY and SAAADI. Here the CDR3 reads CASGPPPGISNQPQHF. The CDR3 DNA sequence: TGCGCCAGCGGGCCCCCGCCGGGGATAAGCAATCAGCCCCAGCATTTT.

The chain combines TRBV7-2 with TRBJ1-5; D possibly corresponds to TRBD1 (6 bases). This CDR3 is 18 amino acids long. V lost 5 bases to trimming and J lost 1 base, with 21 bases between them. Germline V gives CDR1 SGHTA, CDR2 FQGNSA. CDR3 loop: CASSHPGHLDWSNQPQHF. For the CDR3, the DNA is TGTGCCAGCAGCCATCCGGGACATTTGGACTGGAGCAATCAGCCCCAGCATTTT.

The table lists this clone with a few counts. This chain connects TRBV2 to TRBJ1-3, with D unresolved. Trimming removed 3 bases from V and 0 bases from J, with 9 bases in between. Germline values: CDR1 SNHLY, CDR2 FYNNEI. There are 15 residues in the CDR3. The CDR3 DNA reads TGTGCCAGCAGTGAGGCCAGGTACTCTGGAAACACCATATATTTT. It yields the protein CASSEARYSGNTIYF.